This TCR beta chain was retrieved from a study of T cell responses to AZD1222 COVID-19 vaccine. Study outcomes and limitations: Unmutated variant regions reportedly attract nearly half of all spike-specific TCRs.

For this clone: Its antigen is still unknown.

The protocol was immunoSEQ multiplex PCR, while the TCRdb copy is restricted to in-frame clones and leaves out a portion. The sample comprises 100,000 to 130,000 clones, nearly 90% of which are singletons, and 4.8% rests with the top ten. The CDR3 loop spans 13 amino acids. Here the sequenced sample was peripheral blood, taken 28 days after the second AZD1222 dose. This chain connects TRBV12-2 to TRBJ2-7; the table assigns TRBD1, which was not confirmed against the DNA. TRBV12-2 is reported as a pseudogene. This clonotype was sampled from an adult who received the AZD1222 COVID-19 vaccine. CDR3 DNA: TGTGCAAGTCGCTCTACGACAGGGGACGAGCAGTACTTC. It translates to CASRSTTGDEQYF.